This T cell receptor (beta chain) was identified during a study of TIL therapy for anti-PD-1-resistant metastatic lung cancer. The libraries were made with immunoSEQ v3. The method was immunoSEQ multiplex PCR; TCRdb's version includes in-frame clones alone and lacks a portion of them. The sample carries 36,000 or so clones, around four fifths recorded once. Time point denoted: pre-treatment sample, taken before nivolumab and TIL therapy. Notes on this clone: The junction departs from germline at one end; a sequencing error may be responsible.

The CDR3 runs to 14 residues. Germline CDR1 SSHAT, CDR2 FNYEAQ (reference sequence). The sequence was collected from a person aged 25 to 85 with non-small cell lung cancer. V is TRBV7-7 and J is TRBJ2-5; D may be TRBD1 or TRBD2 (5 bases each). The sequences come from blood, collected at baseline. CDR3 nucleotide sequence: TGTGCTAGCAGCTTAAACACAGGCGGGGAGACCCAGTACTTC. It translates to CASSLNTGGETQYF.